This T cell receptor (beta chain) was documented in a study of vaccination effects on CD4 cells after COVID-19 (dated by TCRdb to the early 2020s). Study-wide context: Post-vaccine samples across the study were collected a median of 72 days after the second dose, with a range of 14 to 241. SARS-CoV-2 spike-specific CD4+ TCR repertoires were compared before and after mRNA vaccination in COVID-19 convalescent patients and in infection-naive vaccine recipients. Cultures from other donors in the study were sequenced with the Oncomine TCR Beta short-read assay on an Illumina iSeq 100. A total of 10 COVID-19 convalescent patients and a handful of SARS-CoV-2-naive healthy vaccine recipients were included in the full study. What the study reported, not specific to this receptor: In healthy vaccine recipients, vaccine-induced clones were almost all SARS-CoV-2 mono-reactive, with only 1 of 255 being cross-reactive with common cold coronaviruses. Marked clonal contraction was observed in both infection-induced and vaccine-induced clones at late post-vaccination timepoints, consistent with waning T cell responses. Only a small number of convalescent patients were included, and no early post-infection timepoints were available, which limited the study.

Notes on this clone: Its specific antigen is unknown. No base quality information exists; no much larger clone differs at one position.

In the ViraFEST assay, PBMC were stimulated with viral peptide pools, and antigen-specific CD4+ T cell clonotypes were then identified by expansion using TCR sequencing. After approximately 11 days of culture, CD4+ T cells were isolated with the EasySep CD4+ T cell isolation kit. Each participant received two doses of an mRNA SARS-CoV-2 vaccine, either BNT162b2 or mRNA-1273. The absence of prior SARS-CoV-2 infection in healthy vaccine recipients was confirmed by negative nucleocapsid antibodies before and after vaccination. Each well held 1.5 million to 2 million PBMC cultured in IMDM containing roughly 5% human AB serum, approximately 10 IU/ml IL-2 and gentamicin, along with roughly 10 ug/ml peptides. Half of the culture medium was replaced with fresh IL-2-containing medium on days 3 and 7. Unless noted otherwise, every peptide stimulation condition was grown in triplicate wells. Using Ficoll-Paque Plus gradient centrifugation, PBMC were separated from whole blood and then either used fresh or cryopreserved at -140C. Overlapping peptide pools spanned the spike proteins of SARS-CoV-2 and the common cold coronaviruses HCoV-NL63, HCoV-OC43 and HCoV-229E. The QIAamp micro DNA kit was used to extract genomic DNA from the cultured CD4+ T cells.

The library relied on the immunoSEQ multiplex PCR assay. DNA from the cultured and isolated CD4+ T cells underwent TCR beta CDR3 sequencing. The original methods were these. Non-productive TCR sequences were removed, reads were trimmed to the CDR3 region, and CDR3s of at least 7 amino acids were retained. The MANAFEST web app was used to identify antigen-specific clonotypes by comparing expansion in peptide wells with expansion in reference cultures. To be called positive, a clone needed expansion at FDR<0.05 compared with the reference and with all other wells, an odds ratio greater than 5, and a frequency greater than 0.1% in two replicate wells. A clonotype was called cross-reactive if it was significantly expanded both in SARS-CoV-2 spike wells and in at least one common cold coronavirus spike condition. Levenshtein distance calculated with the stringdist R package was used to assess CDR3 similarity, and unrooted trees were constructed with ape in R 3.6.1. Entries here come from immuneACCESS through TCRdb and include only in-frame sequences with V and J called. Some clones fail to appear in such tables; in the studies checked, an unresolved V gene covers under half of the shortfall, and the cause of the remainder is unknown. That table gives V, J and clone size, and the DNA gave D and trimming. The sample has about 69,000 clones on record, over 70% of them singletons. The ten largest clones capture roughly 1.4% of the sample.

The origin of this receptor is a human donor who received a COVID-19 vaccine. This sample comprised CD4+ T cells from PBMCs cultured with HCoV-229E spike peptides, obtained after COVID-19 vaccination. The cell subset or site label on this specimen signifies: HCoV-229E spike overlapping peptide pool stimulation.

The base sequence is TGTGCCAGCAGCGTAGTAGGGCACCCCGGGGAGCTGTTTTTT. Its coded protein is CASSVVGHPGELFF. The V gene is TRBV9 and the J gene is TRBJ2-2, with no D gene named confidently. From the germline V gene, CDR1 is SGDLS and CDR2 is YYNGEE. A distance of 9 bases separates the germline ends of V and J, which lose 0 bases and 6 bases respectively. From cysteine to phenylalanine, the CDR3 is 14 amino acids long. The CDR3 DNA has 42 bases and is translated from base 1.